These T cell receptor beta chains were read from a single sample in a study of CD8 T cells in ankylosing spondylitis. MiXCR, applied by TCRdb to the 5' RACE reads, yields one record per CDR3 protein. This sample has some 340,000 distinct CDR3 sequences; roughly 14% occur once, and the top ten carry roughly 1.1%. The sample comprised blood, either unsorted or a sorted T cell fraction (not recorded which). These receptors came from a male donor with ankylosing spondylitis or in good health (not recorded which). CDR3s include the opening cysteine and the closing phenylalanine or tryptophan. The order of the fields is D gene, clone size, V gene, J gene, CDR3 protein, CDR3 DNA. D genes are given only for firm matches. Expanded clones get a size class; other rows say once, few or many, or leave the size out.

NA,few,TRBV18,TRBJ2-5,CASSPTSVGQETQYF,TGTGCCAGCTCACCAACGAGCGTCGGACAAGAGACCCAGTACTTC
NA,NA,TRBV11-3,TRBJ1-1,CASSLEQSSEAFF,TGTGCCAGCAGCTTAGAACAGAGTAGTGAAGCTTTCTTT
NA,NA,TRBV6-5,TRBJ1-1,CASSSKRNTEAFF,TGTGCCAGCAGTTCCAAAAGGAACACTGAAGCTTTCTTT
NA,many,TRBV5-1,TRBJ2-2,CASSLVAGELFF,TGCGCCAGCAGTTTAGTTGCCGGGGAGCTGTTTTTT
NA,NA,TRBV12-5,TRBJ2-3,CASAPLTDTQYF,TGTGCTAGTGCCCCCCTCACAGATACGCAGTATTTT
NA,few,TRBV19,TRBJ2-1,CASSMWEGGNEQFF,TGTGCCAGTAGTATGTGGGAAGGGGGGAATGAGCAGTTCTTC
NA,NA,TRBV12-3/TRBV12-4,TRBJ1-4,CASSPPGPAREKLFF,TGTGCCAGCTCCCCCCCGGGACCCGCACGGGAAAAACTGTTTTTT
NA,NA,TRBV18,TRBJ1-6,CASSSGRNNSPLHF,TGTGCCAGCTCTTCGGGGAGAAATAATTCACCCCTCCACTTT
TRBD2,few,TRBV12-3/TRBV12-4,TRBJ2-1,CASSLPGLAGVEQFF,TGTGCCAGCAGTTTACCGGGACTAGCGGGGGTCGAGCAGTTCTTC
NA,NA,TRBV12-3/TRBV12-4,TRBJ2-1,CASSFRQNNEQFF,TGTGCCAGCAGTTTCCGGCAAAACAATGAGCAGTTCTTC
TRBD1,NA,TRBV29-1,TRBJ2-7,CSVRGGTGRGEQYF,TGCAGCGTTCGAGGCGGGACAGGGCGGGGCGAGCAGTACTTC
NA,NA,TRBV5-1,TRBJ2-1,CASNLGGSSYNEQFF,TGCGCCAGCAACTTAGGGGGGTCCTCCTACAATGAGCAGTTCTTC
NA,many,TRBV12-3/TRBV12-4,TRBJ2-2,CASTPGSERAGELFF,TGTGCCAGCACCCCGGGGAGCGAGAGGGCCGGGGAGCTGTTTTTT
NA,few,TRBV18,TRBJ2-1,CASSPSVTNEQFF,TGTGCCAGCTCACCATCCGTAACGAATGAGCAGTTCTTC
NA,NA,TRBV29-1,TRBJ1-3,CSVETPLGGNTIYF,TGCAGCGTTGAAACTCCCCTAGGGGGGAACACCATATATTTT
TRBD2,NA,TRBV11-2,TRBJ2-5,CASSFGLGETQYF,TGTGCCAGCAGCTTCGGACTAGGGGAGACCCAGTACTTC
NA,few,TRBV13,TRBJ2-1,CASSPGRLEQFF,TGTGCCAGCAGCCCAGGGCGTCTTGAGCAGTTCTTC
NA,many,TRBV12-3/TRBV12-4,TRBJ1-2,CASGLYGYTF,TGTGCCAGCGGACTCTATGGCTACACCTTC
TRBD2,few,TRBV3-1,TRBJ2-5,CAAGGQETQYF,TGTGCCGCGGGGGGCCAAGAGACCCAGTACTTC
NA,many,TRBV3-1,TRBJ2-7,CASSQRYEQYF,TGTGCCAGCAGCCAAAGGTACGAGCAGTACTTC
NA,few,TRBV25-1,TRBJ2-1,CASSVTGTGSGEQFF,TGTGCCAGCAGTGTCACCGGGACAGGTAGCGGGGAGCAGTTCTTC
TRBD2,few,TRBV20-1,TRBJ2-5,CSASSRSGGLETQYF,TGCAGTGCTAGCTCGAGGAGCGGGGGGCTGGAGACCCAGTACTTC
NA,many,TRBV2,TRBJ2-1,CASKAAASYNEQFF,TGTGCCAGCAAGGCAGCGGCCTCCTACAATGAGCAGTTCTTC
NA,few,TRBV5-6,TRBJ2-1,CASSFGRHEQFF,TGTGCCAGCAGCTTCGGAAGACATGAGCAGTTCTTC
NA,NA,TRBV15,TRBJ1-2,CATSRDHGRENYGYTF,TGTGCCACCAGCAGAGATCACGGCAGGGAGAACTATGGCTACACCTTC
NA,few,TRBV3-1,TRBJ2-2,CASSQDVSRAGELFF,TGTGCCAGCAGCCAAGACGTGTCCAGGGCCGGGGAGCTGTTTTTT
TRBD1,few,TRBV20-1,TRBJ1-1,CSARAGGGRSAFF,TGCAGTGCTAGAGCCGGAGGGGGCAGGTCGGCTTTCTTT